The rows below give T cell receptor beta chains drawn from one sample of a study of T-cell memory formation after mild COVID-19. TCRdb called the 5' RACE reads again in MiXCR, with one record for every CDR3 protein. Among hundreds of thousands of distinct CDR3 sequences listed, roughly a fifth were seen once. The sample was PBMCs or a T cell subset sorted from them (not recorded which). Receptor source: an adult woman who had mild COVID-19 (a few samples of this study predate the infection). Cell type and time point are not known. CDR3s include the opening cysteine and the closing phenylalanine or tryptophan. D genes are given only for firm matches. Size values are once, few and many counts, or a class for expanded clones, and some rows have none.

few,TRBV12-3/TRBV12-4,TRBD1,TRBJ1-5,TGTGCCAGCAGTTCAGCAGGGGGTGGCAATCAGCCCCAGCATTTT,CASSSAGGGNQPQHF
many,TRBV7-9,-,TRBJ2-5,TGTGCCAGCAGCCCGAGCGGACAAGAGACCCAGTACTTC,CASSPSGQETQYF
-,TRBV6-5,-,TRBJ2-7,TGTGCCAGCACCCATGACCTAACATACGAGCAGTACTTC,CASTHDLTYEQYF
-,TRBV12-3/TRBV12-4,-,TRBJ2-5,TGTGCCAGCAGTTTTGGGCCTTCCCGGGAGACCCAGTACTTC,CASSFGPSRETQYF
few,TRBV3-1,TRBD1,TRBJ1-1,TGTGCCAGCAGCCAAGATAGTCCCCGACAGGGGGGGTACACTGAAGCTTTCTTT,CASSQDSPRQGGYTEAFF
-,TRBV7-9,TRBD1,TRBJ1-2,TGTGCCAGCAGCCCCGGGACAGTCCTCAACTATGGCTACACCTTC,CASSPGTVLNYGYTF
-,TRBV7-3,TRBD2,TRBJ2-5,TGTGCCAGCAGCGCGGGGGGAAACCAAGAGACCCAGTACTTC,CASSAGGNQETQYF
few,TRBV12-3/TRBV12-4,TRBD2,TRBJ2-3,TGTGCCAGCAGCTTAGCGGGTGGAGATACGCAGTATTTT,CASSLAGGDTQYF
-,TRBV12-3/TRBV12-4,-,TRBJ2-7,TGTGCCAGCAGTTCTGATTCCGGCGAGCAGTACTTC,CASSSDSGEQYF
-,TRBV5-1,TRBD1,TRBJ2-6,TGCGCCAGCCGCCGGGACAGCCAAAGCTCTGGGGCCAACGTCCTGACTTTC,CASRRDSQSSGANVLTF
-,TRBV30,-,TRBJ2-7,TGTGCCTGGAGGGATCTTTACGAGCAGTACTTC,CAWRDLYEQYF
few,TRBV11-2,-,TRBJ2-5,TGTGCCAGCAGCTCTAGGGGGGACAGTCAAGAGACCCAGTACTTC,CASSSRGDSQETQYF
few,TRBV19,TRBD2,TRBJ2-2,TGTGCCAGTAGTATCGGGAGGGCCACCGGGGAGCTGTTTTTT,CASSIGRATGELFF
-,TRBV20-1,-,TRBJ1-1,TGCAGTGCTAGCCGGGAATTAGGGTTTTCTGAAGCTTTCTTT,CSASRELGFSEAFF
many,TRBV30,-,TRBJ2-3,TGTGCCTGGAGTGTCAGTTCAGATACGCAGTATTTT,CAWSVSSDTQYF
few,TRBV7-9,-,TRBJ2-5,TGTGCCAGCAGCTATGGACCGTCCCAGTACTTC,CASSYGPSQYF
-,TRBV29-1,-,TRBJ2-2,TGCAGCGTTGTTCGCCAGGGACACACCGGGGAGCTGTTTTTT,CSVVRQGHTGELFF
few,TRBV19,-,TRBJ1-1,TGTGCCAGTCAAGAGGGTACTGAAGCTTTCTTT,CASQEGTEAFF
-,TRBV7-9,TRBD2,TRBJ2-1,TGTGCCAGCAGCTTAGATCTAGGACTAGCCGCCCATGAGCAGTTCTTC,CASSLDLGLAAHEQFF
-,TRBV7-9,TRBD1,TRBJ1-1,TGTGCCAGCAGCTCTCGGACAGGGGCGAACACTGAAGCTTTCTTT,CASSSRTGANTEAFF
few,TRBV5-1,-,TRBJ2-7,TGCGCCAGCAGCCACGGACAGGACTACGAGGAGCAGTACTTC,CASSHGQDYEEQYF
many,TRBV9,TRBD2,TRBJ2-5,TGTGCCAGCAGCCACGGGGGGAGGGGAAGAGGAGAGACCCAGTACTTC,CASSHGGRGRGETQYF
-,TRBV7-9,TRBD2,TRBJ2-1,TGTGCCAGCAGTCGTACTAGCGGGGCACGATTTTCCTCCTACAATGAGCAGTTCTTC,CASSRTSGARFSSYNEQFF
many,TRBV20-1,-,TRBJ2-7,TGCAGTGCTCGTCCCAGGGCCCGATCCTACGAGCAGTACTTC,CSARPRARSYEQYF
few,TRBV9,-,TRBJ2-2,TGTGCCAGCAGCGTAGCCGGGCCTACCGGGGAGCTGTTTTTT,CASSVAGPTGELFF
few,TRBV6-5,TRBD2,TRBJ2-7,TGTGCCAGCAGTGTCAGCGGGAGCGCCTCCTACGAGCAGTACTTC,CASSVSGSASYEQYF
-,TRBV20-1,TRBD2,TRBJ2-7,TGCAGTGCTAGGCCGCGGATGGGACTAGCTCCCGAGCAGTACTTC,CSARPRMGLAPEQYF
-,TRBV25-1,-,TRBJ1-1,TGTGCCAGCAGTGATCCCGGGACTTGGGGCTACACTGAAGCTTTCTTT,CASSDPGTWGYTEAFF
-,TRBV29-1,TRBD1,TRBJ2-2,TGCAGCGTTGAACAGAGCCAGGGGGCCGGGGAGCTGTTTTTT,CSVEQSQGAGELFF
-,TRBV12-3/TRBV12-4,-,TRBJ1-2,TGTGCCAGCAGTTTACTGGAGGGGAGTAACTATGGCTACACCTTC,CASSLLEGSNYGYTF
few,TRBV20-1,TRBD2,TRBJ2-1,TGCAGTGCTAGTAGGGTGGTTATGCTAGCGGGAGTCCCCAATCACAATGAGCAGTTCTTC,CSASRVVMLAGVPNHNEQFF
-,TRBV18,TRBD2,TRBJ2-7,TGTGCCAGCTCACGGTCTCCCGCTAGCGGGAGGGTGAACGAGCAGTACTTC,CASSRSPASGRVNEQYF
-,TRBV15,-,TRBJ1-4,TGTGCCACCAGCAGACAGGGCGAACGGGAAAAACTGTTTTTT,CATSRQGEREKLFF
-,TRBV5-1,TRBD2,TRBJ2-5,TGCGCCAGCAGCTCCGGGACTACGCCTCAAGAGACCCAGTACTTC,CASSSGTTPQETQYF
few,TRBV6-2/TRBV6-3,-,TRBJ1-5,TGTGCCAGCAGTTACTCTGGACAGATTCAGCCCCAGCATTTT,CASSYSGQIQPQHF
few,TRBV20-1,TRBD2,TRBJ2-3,TGCAGTGTTTCTCTAGCGGGAGTTAGTGATACGCAGTATTTT,CSVSLAGVSDTQYF
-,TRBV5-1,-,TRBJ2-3,TGCGCCAGCAGCTTGGCCCATACCGCTAGCACAGATACGCAGTATTTT,CASSLAHTASTDTQYF
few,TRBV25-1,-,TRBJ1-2,TGTGCCAGCAGTGCCTCCTATGGCTACACCTTC,CASSASYGYTF
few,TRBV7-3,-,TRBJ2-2,TGTGCCAGCAGCTTAACGTGGAGGGCGGCGAACACCGGGGAGCTGTTTTTT,CASSLTWRAANTGELFF
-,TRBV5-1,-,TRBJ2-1,TGCGCCAGCAGCTTGGTGGCGGGTCCTAGATCAAATGAGCAGTTCTTC,CASSLVAGPRSNEQFF
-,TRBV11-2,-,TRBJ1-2,TGTGCCAGCAGCTTAGACTCCTGGGGGCGCACCTATGGCTACACCTTC,CASSLDSWGRTYGYTF
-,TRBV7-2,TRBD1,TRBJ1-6,TGTGCCAGCAGCCCAGACGCAGGGGGCGGTGGGTCACCCCTCCACTTT,CASSPDAGGGGSPLHF
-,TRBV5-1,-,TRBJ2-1,TGCGCCAGCAGCCCGCCTAGCGCTGGACACAATGAGCAGTTCTTC,CASSPPSAGHNEQFF
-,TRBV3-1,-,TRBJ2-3,TGTGCCAGCAGCCAAGATGGGTTCACAGATACGCAGTATTTT,CASSQDGFTDTQYF
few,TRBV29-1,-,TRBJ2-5,TGCAGCGTTGTCCCGGGGTGGGGGCAAGAGACCCAGTACTTC,CSVVPGWGQETQYF
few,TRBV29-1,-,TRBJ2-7,TGCAGCGTTGTCGACAGGACCGTATCCCTCTACGAGCAGTACTTC,CSVVDRTVSLYEQYF
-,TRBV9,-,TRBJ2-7,TGTGCCAGCAGCGTAGGTAGCGGACTTTCCTACGAGCAGTACTTC,CASSVGSGLSYEQYF
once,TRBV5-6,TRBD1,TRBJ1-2,TGTGCCAGCAGCGATGGGACAGGCGCGTCCTTC,CASSDGTGASF
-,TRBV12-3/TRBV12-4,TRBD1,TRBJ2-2,TGTGCCAGCAGCCGGGACAGATTCACCGGGGAGCTGTTTTTT,CASSRDRFTGELFF
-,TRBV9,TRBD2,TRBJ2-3,TGTGCCAGCAGCGTAGCTAGCGGGAGAGTCGGAGATACGCAGTATTTT,CASSVASGRVGDTQYF
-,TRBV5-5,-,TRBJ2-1,TGTGCCAGCAGCTTGGGGTCTGGAAGGGACTATGAGCAGTTCTTC,CASSLGSGRDYEQFF
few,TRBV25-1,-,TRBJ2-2,TGTGCCAGCAGTGAAGTAGCAGGGATGAGTGTCGGGGAGCTGTTTTTT,CASSEVAGMSVGELFF
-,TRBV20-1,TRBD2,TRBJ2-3,TGCAGTGCTAGGGGAACACTAGCGGGGGGCACAGATACGCAGTATTTT,CSARGTLAGGTDTQYF
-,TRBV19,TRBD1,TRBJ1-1,TGTGCCACTGGGACAGGGGGCCTGTTAACTGAAGCTTTCTTT,CATGTGGLLTEAFF
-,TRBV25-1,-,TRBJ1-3,TGTGCCAGCAGTGGCCCCAGGGAAAACTCTGGAAACACCATATATTTT,CASSGPRENSGNTIYF
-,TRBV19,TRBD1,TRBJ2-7,TGTGCCAGTAGGGGGACAGGGAGCTCCTACGAGCAGTACTTC,CASRGTGSSYEQYF
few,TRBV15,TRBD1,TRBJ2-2,TGTGCCACCAGCAGATCGGACAGGGAAGGAACCGGGGAGCTGTTTTTT,CATSRSDREGTGELFF
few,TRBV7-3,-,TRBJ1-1,TGTGCCAGCAGCTTAGGAGGTGGGGGGTTGGGGACTGAAGCTTTCTTT,CASSLGGGGLGTEAFF
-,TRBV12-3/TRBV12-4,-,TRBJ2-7,TGTGCCAGCAGTTTAGCTGGGACGGGGTGGTCCTACGAGCAGTACTTC,CASSLAGTGWSYEQYF
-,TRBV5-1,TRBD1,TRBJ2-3,TGCGCCAGCAGCCTGGACAGGATAAGCACAGATACGCAGTATTTT,CASSLDRISTDTQYF